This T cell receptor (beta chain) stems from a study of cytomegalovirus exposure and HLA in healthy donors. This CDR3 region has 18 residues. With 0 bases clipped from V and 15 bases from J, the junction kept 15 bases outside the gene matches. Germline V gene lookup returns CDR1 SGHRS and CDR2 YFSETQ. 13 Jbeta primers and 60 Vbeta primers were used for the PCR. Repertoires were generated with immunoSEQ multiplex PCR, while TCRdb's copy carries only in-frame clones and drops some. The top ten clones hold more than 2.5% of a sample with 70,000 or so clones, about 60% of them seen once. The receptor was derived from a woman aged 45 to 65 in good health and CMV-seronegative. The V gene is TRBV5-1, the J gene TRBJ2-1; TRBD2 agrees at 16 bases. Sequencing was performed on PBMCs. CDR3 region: CASSLGGTSGRAVERPFF. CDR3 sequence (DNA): TGCGCCAGCAGCTTGGGTGGGACTAGCGGGAGGGCCGTCGAAAGGCCGTTCTTC.